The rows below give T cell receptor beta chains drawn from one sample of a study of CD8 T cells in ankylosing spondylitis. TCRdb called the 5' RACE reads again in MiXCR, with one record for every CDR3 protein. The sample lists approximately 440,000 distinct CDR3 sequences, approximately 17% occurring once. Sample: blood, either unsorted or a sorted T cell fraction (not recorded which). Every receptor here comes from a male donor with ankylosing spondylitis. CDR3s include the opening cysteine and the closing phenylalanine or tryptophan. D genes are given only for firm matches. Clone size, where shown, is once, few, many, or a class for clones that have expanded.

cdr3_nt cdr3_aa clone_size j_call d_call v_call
TGCATTTCGGGGGCGATTGAGGACAAAAACATTCAGTACTTC CISGAIEDKNIQYF . TRBJ2-4 . TRBV20-1
TGTGCCAGCAGTGAAGCGGACAGGGCGAGTCAGCCCCAGCATTTT CASSEADRASQPQHF . TRBJ1-5 TRBD1 TRBV6-1
TGCAGTGCTAGTGGGGGAGGGCCGATTAATGAAAAACTGTTTTTT CSASGGGPINEKLFF . TRBJ1-4 . TRBV20-1
TGTGCCAGCAGCCCCGGGAATGGTTATAGCAATCAGCCCCAGCATTTT CASSPGNGYSNQPQHF once TRBJ1-5 . TRBV6-1
TGCGCCAGCAGCTTGGAAGCTTTGAACACTGAAGCTTTCTTT CASSLEALNTEAFF many TRBJ1-1 . TRBV5-1
TGTGCCAGCAGCCAAGGACAAGATCTGGGCGAGCAGTACTTC CASSQGQDLGEQYF . TRBJ2-7 . TRBV14
TGTGCCAGCAGTTACTCCGGAGCGACTGGGGCCAACGTCCTGACTTTC CASSYSGATGANVLTF . TRBJ2-6 . TRBV6-5
TGTGCCAGCAGCAGGGACTTACTCACCGGGGAGCTGTTTTTT CASSRDLLTGELFF . TRBJ2-2 . TRBV11-1
TGTGCCAGTCGAGGACAGGACCCCTACGAGCAGTACTTC CASRGQDPYEQYF . TRBJ2-7 TRBD1 TRBV18
TGTGCCAGCAGCCCGACTAGCGGGACCACAGATACGCAGTATTTT CASSPTSGTTDTQYF . TRBJ2-3 TRBD2 TRBV3-1
TGCGCCAGCAGGCTGGGGGGATTTCAGAACACTGAAGCTTTCTTT CASRLGGFQNTEAFF . TRBJ1-1 . TRBV5-1
TGTGCCAGCAGTGTTATTGAGGGGGCTGGGGAGACCCAGTACTTC CASSVIEGAGETQYF . TRBJ2-5 TRBD1 TRBV2
TGTGCCAGCAGTCCCCTAGAGTTCTATGGCTACACCTTC CASSPLEFYGYTF few TRBJ1-2 . TRBV12-3/TRBV12-4
TGTGCCAGCAGTAAGGGCAGGGAGGGGTCACCCCTCCACTTT CASSKGREGSPLHF few TRBJ1-6 . TRBV3-1
TGTGCCAGCAGTTGGGACGCGAGCTCCTACAATGAGCAGTTCTTC CASSWDASSYNEQFF many TRBJ2-1 . TRBV6-5
TGTGCCAGCAGTTACTCGAAGGGGAGCTCTGGAAACACCATATATTTT CASSYSKGSSGNTIYF few TRBJ1-3 . TRBV6-5
TGCAGCGTTGTAGCACGGCGCGACGAGCAGTACTTC CSVVARRDEQYF . TRBJ2-7 . TRBV29-1
TGCGCCAGCAGCCCCTGGACAGTGGCTGGGGCCAACGTCCTGACTTTC CASSPWTVAGANVLTF . TRBJ2-6 . TRBV5-1
TGTGCCACCAGTGATTCCAGGGGTCACAATGAGCAGTTCTTC CATSDSRGHNEQFF many TRBJ2-1 . TRBV24-1
TGTGCCAGCAGCCGAGGACAGGGGGGGACCTACGAGCAGTACTTC CASSRGQGGTYEQYF many TRBJ2-7 TRBD1 TRBV3-1
TGCAGTGCTAGGCTGGGCGGGGCCTCCTACGAGCAGTACTTC CSARLGGASYEQYF few TRBJ2-7 . TRBV20-1
TGTGCCAGCAGCTCGCCCTTACTAGCGGGAGTTGACATTCAGTACTTC CASSSPLLAGVDIQYF . TRBJ2-4 TRBD2 TRBV12-3/TRBV12-4
TGCGCCAGCAGCCAAGGACAGGTCGGAAACACCATATATTTT CASSQGQVGNTIYF . TRBJ1-3 . TRBV4-3
TGTGCCAGCAGCTTTCAGGGGGAACGGCGAAACACCATATATTTT CASSFQGERRNTIYF . TRBJ1-3 TRBD1 TRBV11-2
TGCGCCAGCAGCGCTGTGACTAGCGGGAAGAGCACAGATACGCAGTATTTT CASSAVTSGKSTDTQYF few TRBJ2-3 TRBD2 TRBV5-1
TGTGCCTGGAGTGTAATTACAGGGCCCACTGAAGCTTTCTTT CAWSVITGPTEAFF few TRBJ1-1 . TRBV30
TGTGCCAGCAGCCAAGGCTTAATTAGGAGCGGGAGCCCCGGGGAGCTGTTTTTT CASSQGLIRSGSPGELFF . TRBJ2-2 TRBD2 TRBV3-1
TGCGCCAGCAGCTTATATCGGGGATACACTGAAGCTTTCTTT CASSLYRGYTEAFF . TRBJ1-1 . TRBV5-1
TGCAGCGCCGCTCCTACAGGGAGGAGCTACACCTTC CSAAPTGRSYTF . TRBJ1-2 . TRBV29-1
TGCGCCAGCAGCTTGGGTCCGGGACAGGGGAGCGAGACCCAGTACTTC CASSLGPGQGSETQYF few TRBJ2-5 TRBD1 TRBV5-1
TGTGCCAGCAGCACCCGGCCTAAAATAAGAGCTCTTGCCTACGAGCAGTACTTC CASSTRPKIRALAYEQYF . TRBJ2-7 . TRBV28
TGCAGTGCTACGACAGGGTTTGTGGTCGTGGATACGCAGTATTTT CSATTGFVVVDTQYF once TRBJ2-3 TRBD1 TRBV20-1
TGTGCCAGCAGTCCCCGGGACATCTCCTACGAGCAGTACTTC CASSPRDISYEQYF many TRBJ2-7 . TRBV12-3/TRBV12-4
TGTGCCAGCAGGAAGGAAACTGAAGCTTTCTTT CASRKETEAFF . TRBJ1-1 . TRBV6-6
TGTGCCAGCAGCTCCCACCCCACTAGCGGGGGCTACGAGCAGTACTTC CASSSHPTSGGYEQYF . TRBJ2-7 TRBD2 TRBV7-2
TGTGCCAGCAGCCAAGATCTGACTAGCACAGATACGCAGTATTTT CASSQDLTSTDTQYF . TRBJ2-3 . TRBV4-2
TGTGCCAGCAGCTTAGGCGGAGGGGGGGCGAGCACAGATACGCAGTATTTT CASSLGGGGASTDTQYF . TRBJ2-3 . TRBV11-3
TGCGCCAGCAGCCAAGAGGACTTTAGTAGTTCACCCCTCCACTTT CASSQEDFSSSPLHF few TRBJ1-6 . TRBV4-1
TGCGCCAGCAAAGCCGACTCTGGGGCCAACGTCCTGACTTTC CASKADSGANVLTF many TRBJ2-6 . TRBV5-1
TGCAGTGCTAGAGGGGGACGGGGAGGTCTCCAGCCCCAGCATTTT CSARGGRGGLQPQHF . TRBJ1-5 . TRBV20-1
TGTGCCAGCAACCCGTCAGCGGGGGGGTACAATGAGCAGTTCTTC CASNPSAGGYNEQFF many TRBJ2-1 TRBD2 TRBV6-2/TRBV6-3
TGCAGTGCCGCCGGACAGGGCCAGTTTTATGGCTACACCTTC CSAAGQGQFYGYTF . TRBJ1-2 TRBD1 TRBV20-1
TGCAGCGTCGATGGGGGGGGAATCAAAGAGACCCAGTACTTC CSVDGGGIKETQYF . TRBJ2-5 TRBD2 TRBV29-1
TGTGCCGGGGAAAGATCGGACTGGGGCCCTGGAAACACCATATATTTT CAGERSDWGPGNTIYF few TRBJ1-3 . TRBV28